Below, 18 T cell receptor beta chains from the same sample are listed, as sequenced in a study of cytomegalovirus exposure and HLA in healthy donors. The PCR ran on 60 Vbeta and 13 Jbeta primers. Clones were sequenced by immunoSEQ multiplex PCR, and TCRdb holds only the in-frame ones, with some missing. The sample lists about 180,000 clones; 76% were seen once. Sequenced: PBMCs. The receptors stem from a man between 18 and 35 years old in good health and CMV-seronegative.

The chain has TRBV19 and TRBJ2-5; the D gene is possibly TRBD1 (6 bases). The CDR3 is made up of 13 amino acids. Germline V gene data show CDR1 as LNHDA and CDR2 as SQIVND (reference sequence). With 3 bases removed from V and 3 bases from J, the gap between germline ends came to 8 bases. Here the CDR3 DNA reads TGTGCCAGTAGTATCCACAGGGAAGAGACCCAGTACTTC. Translating gives CASSIHREETQYF. The full variable domain, rest sourced from reference TRBV19 and TRBJ2-5, is DGGITQSPKYLFRKEGQNVTLSCEQNLNHDAMYWYRQDPGQGLRLIYYSQIVNDFQKGDIAEGYSVSREKKESFPLTVTSAQKNPTAFYLCASSIHREETQYFGPGTRLLVL.

V usage is TRBV6-1 and J usage is TRBJ2-2; 8 positions agree with TRBD1. The CDR3 covers 14 residues. Germline CDR1 and CDR2: MNHNS and SASEGT. V shed 7 bases, J shed 4 bases, and the junction held 5 bases outside the gene matches. CDR3 in DNA: TGTGCCAGCACGGGCAGGGGGCTCACCGGGGAGCTGTTTTTT. Translated, it gives CASTGRGLTGELFF.

The CDR3 DNA is TGTGCCAGGGGACCGGGACAGGTCCATGGCTACACCTTC. It is translated as CARGPGQVHGYTF. The chain recombines TRBV2 with TRBJ1-2, with 8 nucleotides matching TRBD1. CDR1 is SNHLY and CDR2 is FYNNEI in the germline V gene. This CDR3 region has 13 residues. The junction had 9 bases not matched to a gene; V was cut back by 9 bases and J by 6 bases.

The gene calls are TRBV19 and TRBJ1-5; D is unclear. Germline V CDR1 and CDR2: LNHDA, SQIVND (reference sequence). This CDR3 spans 16 amino acids. Trimming took 1 base from V and 2 from J, leaving 12 bases between them. CDR3 in DNA: TGTGCCAGTAGTATAGTTGGCTCCGCGGGCAATCAGCCCCAGCATTTT. Amino acids: CASSIVGSAGNQPQHF.

This chain joins TRBV19 and TRBJ2-7, with 7 bases identical to TRBD1. V trimming: 6 bases; J trimming: 2 bases; junction bases outside the gene matches: 7. CDR1 is LNHDA and CDR2 is SQIVND in the germline V gene (reference sequence). This CDR3 is built from 14 residues. CDR3 sequence: CASSQQGRTYEQYF. The CDR3, as DNA: TGTGCCAGTAGCCAACAGGGGCGGACCTACGAGCAGTACTTC.

As DNA, the CDR3 is TGTGCCAGCAGCCCCACCCCGGGAGACACTGAAGCTTTCTTT. Its protein product is CASSPTPGDTEAFF. The chain recombines TRBV5-4 with TRBJ1-1; D is undetermined. This CDR3 comprises 14 residues. V was pared by 4 bases and J by 3 bases, with 13 bases between. Germline assignment: CDR1 SGHNT and CDR2 YYREEE (reference sequence).

The chain combines TRBV19 with TRBJ2-1, with 9 bases aligning to TRBD1. The germline gives CDR1 LNHDA, CDR2 SQIVND (reference sequence). J lost 2 bases, V lost 5 bases, and 4 bases had no gene match. This CDR3 region has 15 residues. This CDR3 is CASSGQGRTYNEQFF. CDR3 nucleotide sequence: TGTGCCAGTAGTGGACAGGGGCGAACCTACAATGAGCAGTTCTTC.

The rearrangement uses TRBV19 and TRBJ2-7, with D perhaps matching TRBD1 (6 bases). Germline V gives CDR1 LNHDA, CDR2 SQIVND (reference sequence). The CDR3 length is 12 residues. With 4 bases removed from V and 2 bases from J, the gap between germline ends came to 6 bases. The CDR3 here is CASSRTAYEQYF. The DNA for the CDR3 is TGTGCCAGTAGTAGGACAGCCTACGAGCAGTACTTC.

The chain has TRBV7-9 and TRBJ2-5; 9 bases are a match to TRBD2. Per germline, CDR1 SEHNR and CDR2 FQNEAQ (reference sequence). This CDR3 contains 15 residues. J gave up 5 bases and V 2 bases, and 6 bases lay outside the gene matches. The CDR3 spells CASSLFLAGQETQYF. For the CDR3, the DNA is TGTGCCAGCAGCTTATTTCTAGCGGGACAGGAGACCCAGTACTTC.

This chain uses TRBV6-4 with TRBJ2-3; tentatively, D is TRBD1 (6 bases). Germline values: CDR1 MRHNA, CDR2 SNTAGT. V gave up 6 bases and J gave up 0 bases, with 10 bases separating them. The CDR3 has 14 amino acids. For the CDR3, the DNA is TGTGCCAGCAGGGTGGACAGAAGCACAGATACGCAGTATTTT. Protein sequence: CASRVDRSTDTQYF.

As for this clone: A junction end diverges from the germline sequence, so it may reflect a read error. Other DNA variants within this sample encode the same CDR3. The chain combines TRBV6-5 with TRBJ2-3; unclear D gene. The CDR3 runs 13 residues. Per germline, CDR1 MNHEY and CDR2 SVGAGI. The CDR3 DNA sequence: TGTGCTAGCAGCCTATCCCGATTCGATACGCAGTATTTT. The encoded protein is CASSLSRFDTQYF.

This clone was recorded once. The chain is built from TRBV28 and TRBJ1-4; a weak D match, TRBD1 (5 bases). Between the trimmed V and J ends, which lost 6 bases and 4 bases, there was a span of 15 bases. The CDR3 runs 15 residues. Germline V CDR1 and CDR2: MDHEN, SYDVKM. In DNA, the CDR3 is TGTGCCAGCAGCCCCTCAGGGTTTGTTAATGAAAAACTGTTTTTT. Translated: CASSPSGFVNEKLFF. Full variable domain (missing parts from reference TRBV28 and TRBJ1-4): DVKVTQSSRYLVKRTGEKVFLECVQDMDHENMFWYRQDPGLGLRLIYFSYDVKMKEKGDIPEGYSVSREKKERFSLILESASTNQTSMYLCASSPSGFVNEKLFFGSGTQLSVL.

The count of this clone is one. The chain is built from TRBV30 and TRBJ1-3; TRBD1 aligns across 7 bases. Germline V gives CDR1 GTSNPN, CDR2 SVGIG (reference sequence). CDR3 length: 13 residues. V trimming: 5 bases; J trimming: 10 bases; junction bases outside the gene matches: 11. DNA of the CDR3: TGTGCCTGGGACCTTGGACAGGCGGGAACCATATATTTT. It codes for CAWDLGQAGTIYF.

The chain combines TRBV28 with TRBJ1-5, with TRBD1 identical over 7 bases. Trimming at V came to 6 bases and at J to 6 bases, leaving 17 bases not matched to a gene. Germline-derived CDR1 and CDR2 are MDHEN and SYDVKM. The CDR3 extends over 17 amino acids. CDR3 sequence (DNA): TGTGCCAGCAGGACCGGGAGGGGGCTGGGGTCGGGTCAGCCCCAGCATTTT. It encodes CASRTGRGLGSGQPQHF. Supplemented by reference TRBV28 and TRBJ1-5, the full variable domain reads DVKVTQSSRYLVKRTGEKVFLECVQDMDHENMFWYRQDPGLGLRLIYFSYDVKMKEKGDIPEGYSVSREKKERFSLILESASTNQTSMYLCASRTGRGLGSGQPQHFGDGTRLSIL.

This clone has just a few counts. The chain links TRBV18 to TRBJ2-7; D unresolved. The germline CDR1 and CDR2 sequences are KGHSH and LQKENI. V was pared by 5 bases and J by 2 bases, with 13 bases between. The CDR3 has 14 amino acids. CDR3 residues: CASSAPSVPYEQYF. The CDR3 DNA follows: TGTGCCAGCTCAGCCCCGTCGGTTCCCTACGAGCAGTACTTC.

The chain combines TRBV27 with TRBJ2-7; 15 positions match TRBD2. The CDR3 runs to 13 residues. V trimming: 8 bases; J trimming: 4 bases; junction bases outside the gene matches: 0. Germline CDR1 is MNHEY and CDR2 is SMNVEV (reference sequence). The CDR3 coding sequence is TGTGCCAGCGGGACTAGCGGGAGGTACGAGCAGTACTTC. Residues: CASGTSGRYEQYF.

This chain links TRBV9 with TRBJ2-1, with D possibly matching TRBD2 (5 bases). V shed 5 bases and J shed 4 bases, with 16 bases lying between them. Germline CDR1 SGDLS, CDR2 YYNGEE. The CDR3 is 15 amino acids. The chain's CDR3 is CASSLTGERYNEQFF. CDR3 nucleotides: TGTGCCAGCAGTCTTACTGGGGAGAGGTACAATGAGCAGTTCTTC.

The chain is built from TRBV5-1 and TRBJ2-7; D remains unclear. V gave up 3 bases and J gave up 0 bases, with 4 bases separating them. CDR1 and CDR2 from the germline V gene are SGHRS and YFSETQ. This CDR3 has 12 amino acids. The CDR3 sequence: CASSSSSYEQYF. In DNA, the CDR3 is TGCGCCAGCAGCTCCTCCTCCTACGAGCAGTACTTC.